The 9 T cell receptor beta chains presented below share a single source sample, sequenced in a study of OX40 agonist ivuxolimab in advanced cancers. Only in-frame clones appear in the TCRdb table, and some are missing; sequencing was by immunoSEQ multiplex PCR. This sample has over 55,000 clones, with 91% found just once. The sequences come from CD4+ or CD8+ T cells sorted from blood, collected in a trial of the OX40 agonist ivuxolimab. The receptors come from an adult with an advanced solid tumor such as melanoma, head and neck, liver or kidney cancer.

V and J are TRBV10-3 and TRBJ2-3, with TRBD2 as a possible D gene (5 bases). Looked up from germline, CDR1 is ENHRY and CDR2 is SYGVKD. The V end was cut by 6 bases, the J end by 2 bases, with 18 bases between. The CDR3 extends over 16 amino acids. CDR3 in DNA: TGTGCCATCAGGGACTCTCCTCAGACTATCACAGATACGCAGTATTTT. Translation gives CAIRDSPQTITDTQYF.

V usage is TRBV4-3 and J usage is TRBJ1-2, with D hard to call. The CDR3 extends over 15 amino acids. The germline V gene encodes CDR1 LGHNA and CDR2 YSLEER. V shed 0 bases and J shed 0 bases, with 8 bases lying between them. CDR3 in amino acids: CASSQDWTANYGYTF. CDR3 bases: TGCGCCAGCAGCCAAGATTGGACGGCTAACTATGGCTACACCTTC.

V usage is TRBV6-6 and J usage is TRBJ2-1, with 12 nucleotides matching TRBD2. The junction had 4 bases not matched to a gene; V was cut back by 5 bases and J by 2 bases. Germline CDR1 and CDR2: MNHNY and SVGAGI (reference sequence). The CDR3 consists of 16 residues. The CDR3 DNA reads as TGTGCCAGCAGTACTCGACTAGCGGGAGCCTACAATGAGCAGTTCTTC. Translation gives CASSTRLAGAYNEQFF.

V is TRBV28 and J is TRBJ2-1; TRBD2 aligns across 8 bases. Germline CDR1 reads MDHEN; CDR2 reads SYDVKM. This CDR3 has 13 residues. J was trimmed by 4 bases and V by 7 bases; bases with no gene match: 3. The chain's CDR3 is CASMTSEYNEQFF. CDR3 coding DNA: TGTGCCAGCATGACTAGCGAATACAATGAGCAGTTCTTC.

This chain joins TRBV6-6 and TRBJ2-7; a possible D gene is TRBD1 (5 bases). The CDR3 loop spans 16 amino acids. Trimming stripped 6 bases from V and 3 bases from J, with 21 bases between. Germline values: CDR1 MNHNY, CDR2 SVGAGI (reference sequence). CDR3 region: CASRSRVGPSNYEQYF. The DNA of the CDR3 is TGTGCCAGCAGGTCCAGGGTCGGGCCAAGTAACTACGAGCAGTACTTC.

V is TRBV28 and J is TRBJ2-7, with 10 positions matching TRBD1. The germline V gene encodes CDR1 MDHEN and CDR2 SYDVKM. The CDR3 runs 15 residues. The V and J ends lost 1 base and 7 bases, in that order; junction bases with no gene match: 7. The DNA of the CDR3 is TGTGCCAGCAGTTTATTCCGACAGGGGGCTCGAGAGCAGTACTTC. Translating gives CASSLFRQGAREQYF.

The V gene is TRBV11-2, the J gene TRBJ1-6; possible D gene TRBD1, 6 bases. Trimming left V 4 bases short and J 7 bases short, with 11 bases between. Germline V gives CDR1 SGHAT, CDR2 FQNNGV. The CDR3 extends over 14 amino acids. CDR3 DNA sequence: TGTGCCAGCAGCTCGGGACAAGGAAATTCACCCCTCCACTTT. It encodes CASSSGQGNSPLHF.

The rearrangement links TRBV7-3 to TRBJ2-5, with D hard to call. Deletions cut 0 bases from V and 5 bases from J, with 7 bases between. Germline V gene lookup returns CDR1 SGHTA and CDR2 FQGTGA. This CDR3 spans 13 amino acids. The CDR3 sequence is CASSLTLSETQYF. DNA of the CDR3: TGTGCCAGCAGCTTAACTCTCTCGGAGACCCAGTACTTC.

The V call is TRBV5-1, the J call TRBJ2-1; D is ambiguous. This CDR3 contains 13 residues. Germline CDR1 SGHRS, CDR2 YFSETQ. V gave up 1 base and J gave up 4 bases, with 6 bases separating them. The CDR3 is CASSLRKYNEQFF. DNA for the CDR3: TGCGCCAGCAGCTTGCGAAAATACAATGAGCAGTTCTTC.